This is a list of T cell receptor beta chains from one sample in a study of blood T cell repertoires in COVID-19. This table comes from immunoSEQ multiplex PCR, and its TCRdb copy is limited to in-frame clones, with some not included. The data hold fewer than 600,000 clones, with 89% observed a single time. The source material was peripheral blood. Source of these receptors: a man younger than 35 with COVID-19, enrolled during active disease. Each CDR3 is given with its conserved first and last residue. D genes are given only for firm matches. Part of the rows lack a size; the others show once, few, many or a class for expanded clones.

v_gene	j_gene	d_gene	abundance	CDR3nt	CDR3aa
TRBV12-3/TRBV12-4	TRBJ2-3	-	-	TGTGCCAGCAGTGCCCCAGTGAGGGATACGCAGTATTTT	CASSAPVRDTQYF
TRBV18	TRBJ1-2	TRBD1	-	TGTGCCAGCTCGCTTACTCCCCCTTCCCGGGACAGCACCTATGGCTACACCTTC	CASSLTPPSRDSTYGYTF
TRBV2	TRBJ1-4	TRBD1	once	TGTGCCAGCAAACAACAGGGGGGAGGTGAAAAACTGTTTTTT	CASKQQGGGEKLFF
TRBV9	TRBJ2-1	TRBD2	-	TGTGCCAGCAGCCTCAGCGGGAGCTCCTACAATGAGCAGTTCTTC	CASSLSGSSYNEQFF
TRBV5-6	TRBJ1-6	TRBD1	few	TGTGCCAGCAGCCGGAACCGGGACAGGGGGCGCGATAATTCACCCCTCCACTTT	CASSRNRDRGRDNSPLHF
TRBV4-1	TRBJ2-3	TRBD1	-	TGCGCCAGCAGCCAAGGTATAGGGGGCGCAGATACGCAGTATTTT	CASSQGIGGADTQYF
TRBV11-2	TRBJ2-5	-	-	TGTGCCAGCAGCTTATCCGGGACACTAGTGGGAGAGACCCAGTACTTC	CASSLSGTLVGETQYF
TRBV2	TRBJ2-1	-	-	TGTGCCAGCAGTGATTGGCAGGGATTGGTTTACAATGAGCAGTTCTTC	CASSDWQGLVYNEQFF
TRBV2	TRBJ1-6	-	-	TGTGCCAGCAGTGCAGCGGGGCTCGGGAATTCACCCCTCCACTTT	CASSAAGLGNSPLHF
TRBV14	TRBJ2-1	TRBD2	-	TGTGCCAGCAGCCACCTACCTTTTAGCGGGAGCATGGTGGACAATGAGCAGTTCTTC	CASSHLPFSGSMVDNEQFF
TRBV14	TRBJ1-1	-	-	TGTGCCAGCAGCCTATCAGTGGGCGACACTGAAGCTTTCTTT	CASSLSVGDTEAFF
TRBV2	TRBJ2-2	TRBD1	-	TGTGCCAGAGGGACAGAGAACACCGGGGAGCTGTTTTTT	CARGTENTGELFF
TRBV7-6	TRBJ2-7	TRBD1	-	TGTGCCAGCAGCCCAGGACAGGGCGCCGAGCAGTACTTC	CASSPGQGAEQYF
TRBV29-1	TRBJ1-1	-	-	TGCAGCGTTGTCAGGGGTGTGGACACTGAAGCTTTCTTT	CSVVRGVDTEAFF
TRBV2	TRBJ2-7	TRBD2	-	TGTGCCAGCAGTGCTGAGCGGGGGGTCGGATACGAGCAGTACTTC	CASSAERGVGYEQYF
TRBV11-3	TRBJ2-1	TRBD2	-	TGTGCCAGCAGTAAAACGGCGGGAGCTAACAATGAGCAGTTCTTC	CASSKTAGANNEQFF
TRBV2	TRBJ1-2	-	-	TGTGCCAGCAGTGGGGGCCCCATGAACTATGGCTACACCTTC	CASSGGPMNYGYTF
TRBV19	TRBJ2-3	-	-	TGTGCCAGTAGTGTGCAGGGCCCAGATACGCAGTATTTT	CASSVQGPDTQYF
TRBV21-1	TRBJ1-1	-	-	TGTGCCAGCAGCAAAGACCCGGGACAGGGACCTGAAGCTTTCTTT	CASSKDPGQGPEAFF
TRBV2	TRBJ2-1	TRBD2	-	TGTGCCAGCAGAAAGCGGGAGGGCCCGTTCTACAATGAGCAGTTCTTC	CASRKREGPFYNEQFF
TRBV19	TRBJ2-5	-	-	TGTGCCAGTAGTTCGGGTAGAGAAGAGACCCAGTACTTC	CASSSGREETQYF
TRBV15	TRBJ1-2	-	-	TGTGCCACCAGCAGAGATGGCGAGGGGAGGAATGGCTACACCTTC	CATSRDGEGRNGYTF
TRBV5-1	TRBJ2-2	-	-	TGCGCCAGCAGCTTGGCCTCGGGGGCCGGGGAGCTGTTTTTT	CASSLASGAGELFF
TRBV13	TRBJ2-1	TRBD1	few	TGTGCCAGCAGCCCCGGACAGGGGGCGGATGAGCAGTTCTTC	CASSPGQGADEQFF
TRBV27	TRBJ2-2	TRBD2	-	TGCGCCTCGGGACTAGCGATCACCGGGGAGCTGTTTTTT	CASGLAITGELFF
TRBV18	TRBJ2-2	-	-	TGTGCCAGCTCACCACCGCAAGCCATAACCGGGGAGCTGTTTTTT	CASSPPQAITGELFF
TRBV5-8	TRBJ2-1	TRBD1	-	TGTGCCAGCAGCTTGACTACAGGGGGCGGGAATGAGCAGTTCTTC	CASSLTTGGGNEQFF
TRBV6-6	TRBJ2-3	TRBD1	-	TGTGCCAGTCCCCCGGGACAGAACACAGATACGCAGTATTTT	CASPPGQNTDTQYF
TRBV27	TRBJ2-3	TRBD2	-	TGTGCCAGCAGTTTCCGAAGCGGGAGGGCCGATTCAGATACGCAGTATTTT	CASSFRSGRADSDTQYF
TRBV19	TRBJ2-2	TRBD2	-	TGTGCCAGTAGTATCCTAGCGGGCGTAGACACCGGGGAGCTGTTTTTT	CASSILAGVDTGELFF
TRBV5-1	TRBJ2-2	-	-	TGCGCCAGCAGTCCCCTGAGGACGGGACAACGGACCGGGGAGCTGTTTTTT	CASSPLRTGQRTGELFF
TRBV28	TRBJ2-7	-	once	TGTGCCGGTTCCTCGGGCAGGGGATACGAGCAGTACTTC	CAGSSGRGYEQYF
TRBV7-3	TRBJ1-3	TRBD1	-	TGTGCCAGCAGCTTGACAGGGAACGGAAACACCATATATTTT	CASSLTGNGNTIYF
TRBV18	TRBJ2-7	-	-	TGTGCCAGCTCACCACCAGACGGGGGTCGGAACGAGCAGTACTTC	CASSPPDGGRNEQYF
TRBV10-3	TRBJ2-7	TRBD2	-	TGTGCCATCAGATCGGGACTAGCGGGGGTCTACGAGCAGTACTTC	CAIRSGLAGVYEQYF
TRBV6-2/TRBV6-3	TRBJ2-1	TRBD1	-	TGTGCCAGCAGTCGGGACAGGGTTAACAATGAGCAGTTCTTC	CASSRDRVNNEQFF
TRBV5-1	TRBJ1-6	TRBD1	-	TGCGCCAGCAGTAAGACAGGGGGCCTTAATTCACCCCTCCACTTT	CASSKTGGLNSPLHF
TRBV7-3	TRBJ2-1	-	-	TGTGCCAGCAGCCCATCTAGCGTCGGTGAGCAGTTCTTC	CASSPSSVGEQFF
TRBV7-8	TRBJ2-4	TRBD1	-	TGTGCCAGCAGCTCGACCGGGACAGGGGGAGTGGGCAAAAACATTCAGTACTTC	CASSSTGTGGVGKNIQYF
TRBV27	TRBJ2-1	-	-	TGTGCCAGCAGTTCTACAGGGGAGCAGTTCTTC	CASSSTGEQFF
TRBV29-1	TRBJ2-1	-	-	TGCAGCGTTGACCCATATTGGGGGCGATCCTACAATGAGCAGTTCTTC	CSVDPYWGRSYNEQFF
TRBV5-3	TRBJ2-2	-	once	TGTGCCAGAAGCTTCCCCCCGACTCTCCCCGGGGAGCTGTTTTTT	CARSFPPTLPGELFF
TRBV4-1	TRBJ2-7	TRBD1	-	TGCGCCAGCAGCCAAGTCTGGGACAGGGGGCAGGGCGAGCAGTACTTC	CASSQVWDRGQGEQYF
TRBV7-8	TRBJ2-7	TRBD2	-	TGTGCCAGCACCCCCGAAGGACTAGCGGTCTCCTACGAGCAGTACTTC	CASTPEGLAVSYEQYF
TRBV7-9	TRBJ2-3	-	-	TGTGCCAGCAGCTTAGGTTCGGGGGACAGCACAGATACGCAGTATTTT	CASSLGSGDSTDTQYF
TRBV5-1	TRBJ2-1	TRBD1	once	TGCGCCAGCAGCGCGGACAGGGATCGTAGCGGTTACAATGAGCAGTTCTTC	CASSADRDRSGYNEQFF